The clone carrying this TCR beta chain has ten or more counts. What it binds is unknown. This entry comes from a study of T cells after yellow fever vaccination. Study-level points and caveats: Subsequent booster samples again held most clones from primary vaccination (roughly 95% CD4, about 90% CD8).

Researchers made TCR cDNA using 5'RACE template switching, and this step added a universal primer site and UMIs. TCRdb reprocessed the 5' RACE reads with MiXCR, giving one entry per CDR3 protein. The sample contains under 80,000 distinct CDR3 sequences, approximately 8% of which appear only once. The CDR3 covers 10 residues. The V gene's germline CDR1 is SNHLY and CDR2 FYNNEI. Trimming removed 8 bases from V and 8 bases from J, with 7 bases in between. The chain employs TRBV2 and TRBJ2-1; possible D gene TRBD2, 5 bases. Sequenced material: CD8+ T cells sorted from PBMCs, taken 15 days after the yellow fever booster vaccination. This clonotype originated in a young man who received the YFV17D yellow fever vaccine. CDR3: CASVGDEQFF. The CDR3 DNA follows: TGTGCCAGCGTGGGAGATGAGCAGTTCTTC. Variable domain in full (rest from reference TRBV2 and TRBJ2-1): EPEVTQTPSHQVTQMGQEVILRCVPISNHLYFYWYRQILGQKVEFLVSFYNNEISEKSEIFDDQFSVERPDGSNFTLKIRSTKLEDSAMYFCASVGDEQFFGPGTRLTVL.